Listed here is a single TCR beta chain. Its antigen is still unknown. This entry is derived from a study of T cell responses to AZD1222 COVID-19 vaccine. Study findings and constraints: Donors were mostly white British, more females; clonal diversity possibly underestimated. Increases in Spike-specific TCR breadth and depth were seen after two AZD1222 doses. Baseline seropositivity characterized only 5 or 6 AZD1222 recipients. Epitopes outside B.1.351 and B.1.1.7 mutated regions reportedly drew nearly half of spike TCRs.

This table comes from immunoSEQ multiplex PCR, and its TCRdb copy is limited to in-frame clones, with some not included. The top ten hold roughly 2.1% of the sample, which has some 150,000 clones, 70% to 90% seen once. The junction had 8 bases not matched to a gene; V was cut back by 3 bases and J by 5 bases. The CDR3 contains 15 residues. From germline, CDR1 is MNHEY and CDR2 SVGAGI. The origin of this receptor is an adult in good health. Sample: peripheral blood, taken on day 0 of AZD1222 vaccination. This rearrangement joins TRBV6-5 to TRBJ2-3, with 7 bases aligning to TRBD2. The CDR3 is CASSYWAGEGDTQYF. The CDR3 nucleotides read TGTGCCAGCAGTTATTGGGCGGGAGAGGGAGATACGCAGTATTTT.